The rows below give T cell receptor beta chains drawn from one sample of a study of T cells in Graves' hyperthyroidism and ophthalmopathy. TCRdb re-called the multiplex PCR reads with MiXCR, one entry per CDR3 protein. The sample contains about 290,000 distinct CDR3 sequences, over 12% of which appear only once. The sequencing sample was made of blood. These receptors all come from a woman aged 45-65 years with Graves' hyperthyroidism that later progressed to Graves' ophthalmopathy. Each CDR3 is given with its conserved first and last residue. D genes are given only for firm matches. For some rows the clone size is stated as once, few or many, or as a class when expanded; others skip it.

v_call	d_call	j_call	clone_size	cdr3_nt	cdr3_aa
TRBV7-2	NA	TRBJ2-7	many	TGTGCCAGCAGCTCTCCGCCTTCAGGGGAACGTTACGAGCAGTACTTC	CASSSPPSGERYEQYF
TRBV16	NA	TRBJ2-4	NA	TGTGCCAGCAGCCAATCCGGGCCCCGTAGGGGAAACATTCAGTACTTC	CASSQSGPRRGNIQYF
TRBV30	TRBD1	TRBJ2-7	few	TGTGCCTGGAGGGGCAGGATGGGACAGGGGGTTTACGAGCAGTACTTC	CAWRGRMGQGVYEQYF
TRBV2	NA	TRBJ1-6	many	TGTGCCAGCTCCTGGACAGCGAGGGATTCACCCCTCCACTTT	CASSWTARDSPLHF
TRBV30	TRBD1	TRBJ2-5	NA	TGTGCCTGGGCGGATCTGCTAAGACAGGGGGCTAGACAAGAGACCCAGTACTTC	CAWADLLRQGARQETQYF
TRBV12-3/TRBV12-4	NA	TRBJ2-3	many	TGTGCCAGCAGTTTAGTACCGCCTAGCACAGATACGCAGTATTTT	CASSLVPPSTDTQYF
TRBV5-4	TRBD1	TRBJ2-7	few	TGTGCCAGCAGCACTGACAGGGAGTCCGAGCAGTACTTC	CASSTDRESEQYF
TRBV27	NA	TRBJ1-4	few	TGTGCCAGCAGTTTATCGTGGCAATCTAATGAAAAACTGTTTTTT	CASSLSWQSNEKLFF
TRBV3-1	NA	TRBJ2-1	NA	TGTGCCAGCAGCCAGATGACTAGTTCCGATGAGCAGTTCTTC	CASSQMTSSDEQFF
TRBV2	TRBD2	TRBJ2-3	many	TGTGCCAGCAACTCGGGAGGGCGGGGAAATACGCAGTATTTT	CASNSGGRGNTQYF
TRBV7-6	NA	TRBJ2-7	many	TGTGCCAGCAGCTTAGGTCCCCAGGGCGGACAGCAGTACTTC	CASSLGPQGGQQYF
TRBV13	TRBD1	TRBJ2-7	NA	TGTGCCAGCAGCTCACCAGGGACAGGGATATACGAGCAGTACTTC	CASSSPGTGIYEQYF
TRBV12-3/TRBV12-4	NA	TRBJ1-2	NA	TGTGCCAGCACCTACCGAGGACAGATCAATGGCTACACCTTC	CASTYRGQINGYTF
TRBV10-3	TRBD2	TRBJ2-7	many	TGTGCCATCAGTGAGTCTCGGGAGGGCTACGAGCAGTACTTC	CAISESREGYEQYF
TRBV11-2	NA	TRBJ2-7	NA	TGTGCCAGCAGTACCAGGGACCCAGGGAGGTCCTACGAGCAGTACTTC	CASSTRDPGRSYEQYF
TRBV12-3/TRBV12-4	TRBD2	TRBJ2-3	many	TGTGCCAGCAGTTTGTCAGCGGGAGTTTGGGATACGCAGTATTTT	CASSLSAGVWDTQYF